This T cell receptor beta chain was sequenced in a study of shared clonotypes between healthy human individuals (dated by TCRdb to between 2020 and 2021). Turning to the overall study: Three men and two women, aged 18 to 49 years, made up the cohort. For each donor, three plates each were used for CD4 naive and CD4 memory, two plates were used for CD8 naive, and one plate was used for CD8 memory. To estimate repertoire size and how much clonotype sharing occurs between individuals, the study deeply sequenced the blood TCR repertoires of five healthy adults. Different laboratories and diverse techniques were used to prepare libraries and sequence TCR repertoires, to increase sequencing depth and limit assay-specific biases. Each donor's leukapheresis produced roughly between roughly 0.9 and 9 billion PBMCs. Study-wide findings and limitations: Sampling was restricted to blood, and TCR repertoires in tissues likely differ from the TCR repertoires found in blood. Even with the large sequencing depth, rarefaction of the sorted-subset datasets indicated that sequencing was incomplete. Sharing across a handful of donors was observed for approximately 4.6% of naive CD4, under 4% of naive CD8, about 2.5% of memory CD4, and about 0.38% of memory CD8 clonotypes. Estimated clonotype richness was generally larger for naive than for memory subsets. Because the study included only a small number of donors, the genetic and exposure-history diversity represented was limited. Pairwise subsampling led to the expectation that sequencing depth would affect the degree of clonotype sharing among donors. Compared with non-shared clonotypes, clonotypes shared by all four sorted-subset donors had higher generation probabilities.

Healthy HIV-negative adults with no recently reported acute infections or vaccinations were included as donors. All donors were Caucasian adults living in Nashville, Tennessee, USA. CD4+ T cells were enriched by magnetic negative selection; naive cells were then positively selected on CD45RA, and the negative fraction formed the memory subset. Blood was obtained by leukapheresis, after which PBMCs were separated by Ficoll-Histopaque density gradient centrifugation and cryopreserved in liquid nitrogen vapor phase. Purity and quantity of every magnetically sorted T cell population were checked by analytical flow cytometry. Each sorted fraction had its genomic DNA isolated and then quantified by UV absorbance on a Nanodrop 2000c. In the germline V gene, CDR1 corresponds to SGHVS and CDR2 to FQNEAQ. Trimming removed 2 bases from V and 5 bases from J, leaving 12 bases between the germline ends. Counted from cysteine to phenylalanine, this CDR3 has 15 amino acids. Only CDR3 DNA is held: 45 bases, read in frame from base 1.

Using the deep immunoSEQ assay, TCR CDR3 regions were amplified from genomic DNA by multiplex PCR. For each cell subset, the extracted genomic DNA was distributed evenly across all wells of several immunoSEQ 96-well plates, and each plate served as one replicate. Each replicate PCR for sorted subsets received 150 to 250 ng genomic DNA, equal to 30,000 or so T cell genomes. Purified libraries were measured with a Qubit 3.0 fluorometer, size-checked on a Bioanalyzer 2100, and measured again with the KAPA Library Quantification kit. Each immunoSEQ 96-well plate was sequenced on its own single-read 150-cycle Illumina NextSeq 550 flow cell. The original pipeline was this. The immunoSEQ output contained only junctional sequences without quality scores, so filtering could not match that applied to full-length reads. Sequences were annotated with PyIR, a Python wrapper for IgBLAST v1.9, using IMGT germline references to assign V/J genes and CDR3. Reads were filtered out if the reads had weak V/J assignments (E-value above 1e-6), no CDR3, stop codons, out-of-frame junctions, or ambiguous translated residues. V3J clonotypes were defined as sequences sharing an identical inferred V gene, J gene, and CDR3 amino acid sequence. Percentage overlap between repertoires was calculated by dividing the number of shared unique clonotypes by the size of the smaller repertoire. Three approaches were used to assess repertoire richness: RTK rarefaction, the Chao1 estimator, and Recon v2.1 estimates of unobserved clonotypes. Generation probabilities were computed with OLGA for all TCRbeta clonotypes obtained by the gDNA method from several donors. The immuneACCESS repertoire file appears here via TCRdb, limited to in-frame rearrangements. These files lack a portion of the clones; in checked studies, under half of the deficit traces to unresolved V genes, and the cause of the others is not known. That table supplies the V and J calls and clone size; D and trimming were determined from the DNA. The sample includes 2 million to 2.5 million clones, with 85% to 95% observed a single time. The ten largest clones represent approximately 0.13% of the sample.

This clone was detected once. What antigen it recognizes has not been identified. Per-base quality was not reported, and no clone a single base away is much larger than it. Sequenced sample: naive CD4+ T cells sorted from blood. In light of the paper, this sample's cell subset or site label describes: CD45RA+ positively selected. This chain joins TRBV7-8 to TRBJ2-2; a weak D assignment points to TRBD2 (6 bases agree). This TCR derives from a man between 18 and 29 years old in good health. The nucleotide sequence reads as follows: TGTGCCAGCAGCTTATCGGGACTCACAACCGGGGAGCTGTTTTTT. The translation is CASSLSGLTTGELFF.